Below are 25 T cell receptor beta chains sequenced from a single sample in a study of CD8+CD57+ T cells in acquired aplastic anemia. TCR beta VDJ combinations and CDR3 sequences were profiled from genomic DNA. TCRdb processed the reads anew with MiXCR; each CDR3 protein has one entry. Of about 190,000 distinct CDR3 sequences listed, roughly half are singletons. Sequenced input: sorted CD4+, CD8+, or CD8+CD57+ T cells (not recorded which) from PBMCs. The receptors derive from a human donor in good health, serving as a control.

This clonotype was counted ten times or more. V usage is TRBV6-5 and J usage is TRBJ1-5, with TRBD1 matching 7 bases. The CDR3 totals 13 residues. Germline-derived CDR1 and CDR2 are MNHEY and SVGAGI. After removal of 4 bases from V and 4 bases from J, the junction contained 1 base not matched to a gene. The CDR3 bases are TGTGCCAGCAGTTGGGGACAGAATCAGCCCCAGCATTTT. This sequence encodes CASSWGQNQPQHF.

This clonotype has ten or more counts. The rearrangement joins TRBV7-2 to TRBJ2-5; 10 nucleotides agree with TRBD2. The junction had 5 bases not matched to a gene; V was cut back by 5 bases and J by 2 bases. The CDR3 totals 15 residues. Germline-derived CDR1 and CDR2 are SGHTA and FQGNSA. CDR3 in amino acids: CASSLQAGGQETQYF. The CDR3 nucleotides are TGTGCCAGCAGCCTTCAAGCGGGGGGGCAAGAGACCCAGTACTTC.

The chain recombines TRBV15 with TRBJ1-2; 8 bases line up with TRBD1. Germline CDR1 and CDR2: LNHNV and YYDKDF (reference sequence). The CDR3 consists of 14 residues. V trimming: 1 base; J trimming: 4 bases; junction bases outside the gene matches: 2. The CDR3 is CATSRGDRTYGYTF. The CDR3 DNA sequence: TGTGCCACCAGCAGAGGGGACAGGACCTATGGCTACACCTTC.

This chain joins TRBV27 and TRBJ1-5; 9 positions agree with TRBD1. CDR1 is MNHEY and CDR2 is SMNVEV in the germline V gene (reference sequence). The CDR3 extends over 17 amino acids. The ends lost 2 bases at V and 5 bases at J; junction bases unmatched: 10. DNA for the CDR3: TGTGCCAGCAGTTTAGGACAGGGGTCAGGTTTCTATCAGCCCCAGCATTTT. Translated, it gives CASSLGQGSGFYQPQHF.

Note on this clonotype: A junction boundary mismatches the germline segment, possibly from a read error. The chain is built from TRBV2 and TRBJ1-6; 8 nucleotides agree with TRBD1. The CDR3 is 15 amino acids. Germline V lookup: CDR1 SNHLY, CDR2 FYNNEI. Here the CDR3 DNA reads TGCGCCGGCGATGCAGAACAGGGGGTCTATTCACCCCTCCACTTT. Amino acid sequence: CAGDAEQGVYSPLHF.

Comments on this clonotype: An end of the junction does not agree with germline; a read error may underlie this. The rearrangement uses TRBV19 and TRBJ2-6; the match to TRBD1 covers 12 bases. CDR3 size: 20 residues. The germline V gene has CDR1 LNHDA and CDR2 SQIVND (reference sequence). DNA of the CDR3: TGTGCCAGTAGTGCCCACCCGGTGGGACAGGGGGCCGCTGGGGCCGACGTCCTGACTTTC. It translates to CASSAHPVGQGAAGADVLTF.

The chain links TRBV7-3 to TRBJ2-6, with TRBD1 matching over 7 bases. This CDR3 has 18 amino acids. Per germline, CDR1 SGHTA and CDR2 FQGTGA. Trimming removed 8 bases from V and 0 bases from J; junction bases left unmatched: 13. The CDR3 nucleotides read TGTGCCAGCTCACCAAGGGGGCAGGGGAGCTCTGGGGCCAACGTCCTGACTTTC. This encodes CASSPRGQGSSGANVLTF.

V gene TRBV7-9 combines with J gene TRBJ1-2; D call uncertain. Looked up from germline, CDR1 is SEHNR and CDR2 is FQNEAQ (reference sequence). Trimming pared 3 bases from V and 3 bases from J, leaving 11 bases between. This CDR3 has 14 residues. The CDR3 nucleotides are TGTGCCAGCAGCTTCGGAGATGGTGACTATGGCTACACCTTC. Amino acids: CASSFGDGDYGYTF.

This clonotype was counted a few times. A read error is possible here, since a much larger clone lies one base away. The chain links TRBV20-1 to TRBJ2-7; TRBD2 matches 8 bases. The germline V gene has CDR1 DFQATT and CDR2 SNEGSKA (reference sequence). This CDR3 spans 14 amino acids. This CDR3 is CSASRIGGAYGQYF. CDR3 DNA: TGCAGTGCTTCCCGGATCGGGGGGGCCTACGGGCAGTACTTC.

About this clonotype: This could be a read error, since a much larger clone is one nucleotide away. The chain uses TRBV28 and TRBJ2-1; 10 bases fit TRBD1. The germline gives CDR1 MDHEN, CDR2 SYDVKM. The CDR3 spans 14 residues. CDR3: CASTGTGAYNGQFF. CDR3 DNA: TGTGCCAGTACCGGGACAGGGGCCTACAATGGGCAGTTCTTC.

This chain connects TRBV20-1 to TRBJ2-7; D is unresolved. The V end was cut by 1 base, the J end by 7 bases, with 23 bases between. The CDR3 runs to 16 residues. The germline V gene has CDR1 DFQATT and CDR2 SNEGSKA (reference sequence). The CDR3, as DNA: TGCAGTGCTAGAGGGGTTAGTTTAAGGGATATCACGGAGCAGTACTTC. Its translation: CSARGVSLRDITEQYF.

In DNA, the CDR3 is TGTGCCAGCAGCGTCGGGACAGGGGGGGGAGAGACCCAGTACTTC. Amino acid sequence: CASSVGTGGGETQYF. The chain combines TRBV7-9 with TRBJ2-5, with TRBD1 matching over 11 bases. There are 15 residues in the CDR3. CDR1 and CDR2 from the germline V gene are SEHNR and FQNEAQ (reference sequence). The junction had 6 bases not matched to a gene; V was cut back by 5 bases and J by 4 bases.

This clonotype was observed many times. The rearrangement joins TRBV4-3 to TRBJ1-2; D may be TRBD1 (5 bases). Between the trimmed V and J ends, which lost 3 bases and 4 bases, there was a span of 18 bases. Germline assignment: CDR1 LGHNA and CDR2 YSLEER. The CDR3 is 16 residues long. The CDR3 loop is CASSQAATVILYGYTF. The DNA of the CDR3 is TGCGCCAGCAGCCAGGCGGCGACAGTTATCCTCTATGGCTACACCTTC.

The gene calls are TRBV24-1 and TRBJ2-3; 8 bases align to TRBD1. V shed 3 bases, J shed 4 bases, and the junction held 8 bases outside the gene matches. The CDR3 has 16 residues. The germline CDR1 and CDR2 sequences are KGHDR and SFDVKD. The DNA of the CDR3 is TGTGCCACCAGTGATCCCGCAGGGGGCAGGCCAGATACGCAGTATTTT. Translated: CATSDPAGGRPDTQYF.

On this clonotype: The CDR3 carries no conserved terminal phenylalanine or tryptophan, so it likely arises from a read error. It is unclear where the CDR3 begins or ends on the DNA, so no DNA is shown, and the CDR3 is as TCRdb lists it. The chain recombines TRBV25-1 with TRBJ1-2; TRBD1, the table's D call, was not compared with the DNA. The CDR3 numbers 13 amino acids, ends counted. Germline values: CDR1 MGHDK, CDR2 SYGVNS. The CDR3 loop is CASSDFPNRTLTP.

The chain combines TRBV2 with TRBJ2-1; D not certain. Per germline, CDR1 SNHLY and CDR2 FYNNEI. V lost 4 bases and J lost 5, with 9 bases in between. The CDR3 has 13 residues. CDR3 sequence: CASSAFLDNEQFF. CDR3 coding DNA: TGTGCCAGCAGTGCCTTTCTTGACAATGAGCAGTTCTTC.

The chain carries TRBV7-2 and TRBJ1-2; D gene ambiguous. Germline loops: CDR1 SGHTA, CDR2 FQGNSA. This CDR3 is 15 amino acids long. V lost 1 base and J 4 bases, leaving 13 bases between the germline ends. CDR3 nucleotides: TGTGCCAGCAGCTTAGGACGGGCGGGGATCTATGGCTACACCTTC. Amino acid sequence: CASSLGRAGIYGYTF.

This clonotype was counted at least ten times. A much larger clonotype is one base distant, so this may be a read error. This chain links TRBV11-1 with TRBJ1-2, with 7 bases matching TRBD1. The junction had 0 bases not matched to a gene; V was cut back by 2 bases and J by 3 bases. Per the germline V gene, CDR1 is SGHAT and CDR2 is FQDESV (reference sequence). The CDR3 runs to 13 residues. CDR3 DNA sequence: TGTGCCAGCAGCTTAACAGGGGACTATGGCTACACCTTC. This translates into CASSLTGDYGYTF.

This clonotype was counted at least ten times. V is TRBV20-1 and J is TRBJ1-1; D unclear. Trimming removed 3 bases from V and 2 bases from J, with 13 bases in between. The CDR3 covers 14 residues. The germline V gene encodes CDR1 DFQATT and CDR2 SNEGSKA (reference sequence). CDR3 sequence reads: CSASRESGNTEAFF. CDR3 bases: TGCAGTGCTAGTAGAGAAAGTGGAAACACTGAAGCTTTCTTT.

As concerns this clonotype: Germline and junction disagree at one end, which may indicate a read error. The chain uses TRBV7-9 and TRBJ2-5; the match to TRBD1 covers 7 bases. In germline, CDR1 is SEHNR, CDR2 FQNEAQ (reference sequence). The CDR3 covers 15 residues. The CDR3 protein is CASSQDLRGKETQYF. In DNA, the CDR3 is TGCGCCAGCAGCCAAGATCTCAGGGGGAAAGAGACCCAGTACTTC.

Turning to this clonotype: A much more abundant neighbour one base away suggests this may be a read error. V usage is TRBV20-1 and J usage is TRBJ1-4; weak D call: TRBD1 (6 bases). Germline V CDR1 and CDR2: DFQATT, SNEGSKA (reference sequence). This CDR3 contains 14 residues. The V end lost 1 base, the J end lost 12 bases, and 18 bases lay between the germline ends. The CDR3 here is CSARGGGAGEELFF. The CDR3 coding sequence is TGCAGTGCTAGAGGGGGGGGGGCGGGAGAAGAACTGTTTTTT.

There are many counts of this clonotype. The V call is TRBV6-2 or TRBV6-3, the J call TRBJ2-7; D is tentatively TRBD1 or TRBD2 (6 bases each). Germline V gene lookup returns CDR1 MNHEY and CDR2 SVGEGT. The length of the CDR3 is 14 residues. Trimming left V 8 bases short and J 5 bases short, with 19 bases between. In nucleotides, the CDR3 is TGTGCCAGCGTTAAATTCGGGGGCGTCAACGAGCAGTACTTC. As protein: CASVKFGGVNEQYF.

CDR3 nucleotide sequence: TGTGCCAGCTCACCAGACAGGGCCAACTATGGCTACACCTTC. As protein: CASSPDRANYGYTF. The chain combines TRBV18 with TRBJ1-2, with 7 bases aligning to TRBD1. The CDR3 runs 14 residues. After removal of 2 bases from V and 2 bases from J, the junction contained 2 bases not matched to a gene. CDR1 is KGHSH and CDR2 is LQKENI in the germline V gene.

The chain has TRBV4-3 and TRBJ2-5, with TRBD1 as a possible D gene (6 bases). Looked up from germline, CDR1 is LGHNA and CDR2 is YSLEER. This CDR3 has 14 amino acids. Trimming stripped 1 base from V and 2 bases from J, with 8 bases between. CDR3 sequence (DNA): TGCGCCAGCAGCCAAGCGACAGGACAAGAGACCCAGTACTTC. Translated: CASSQATGQETQYF.

V is TRBV6-1 and J is TRBJ2-7; 9 bases align to TRBD1. Germline trimming cut 1 base from V and 2 bases from J; bases unmatched to any gene: 3. The germline CDR1 and CDR2 sequences are MNHNS and SASEGT. The CDR3 is 15 residues long. The CDR3 reads CASSEGQGETYEQYF. CDR3 nucleotide sequence: TGTGCCAGCAGTGAAGGACAGGGGGAAACCTACGAGCAGTACTTC.